This T cell receptor beta chain was recorded in a study of PD-1 blockade in classical Hodgkin lymphoma. There are 16 residues in the CDR3. The V and J ends lost 4 bases and 0 bases respectively, with 12 bases between them. Per the germline V gene, CDR1 is MDHEN and CDR2 is SYDVKM. As regards this clone: Its antigen is still unknown.

TCRdb keeps only in-frame clones here, not all; method: immunoSEQ multiplex PCR. This table has more than 50,000 clones, roughly nine tenths appearing once. Every patient relapsed after autologous stem cell transplantation, and brentuximab vedotin exposure varied. Findings and caveats of the study: Patients who responded completely had about the same baseline diversity as newly diagnosed patients. Baseline TCR diversity was reportedly lower in newly diagnosed patients than healthy donors. Only CD4+ TCR diversity, not CD8+, had risen significantly by C4D1.

The chain employs TRBV28 and TRBJ1-4, with no clear D. The sequencing used peripheral blood mononuclear cells (PBMCs), collected at baseline. The clonotype originates from a human donor with classical Hodgkin lymphoma. As DNA, the CDR3 is TGTGCCAGCAGTTCCCTGGCGGGGACAACTAATGAAAAACTGTTTTTT. Its translation: CASSSLAGTTNEKLFF.